The entry below describes one TCR beta chain. This sample was taken from a study of blood T cell repertoires in COVID-19. Libraries were prepared by immunoSEQ multiplex PCR; TCRdb keeps only in-frame clonotypes and omits some of them. The table has hundreds of thousands of clones, around 89% seen once. V was pared by 3 bases and J by 2 bases, with 10 bases between. This CDR3 has 14 residues. CDR1 and CDR2 (germline): SGHAT, FQNNGV. This receptor was obtained from a man aged 35 to 55 with acute or convalescent COVID-19. This chain links TRBV11-2 with TRBJ1-2; D ambiguous. The sample comprised peripheral blood. CDR3 sequence reads: CASSLVSGNYGYTF. CDR3 nucleotides: TGTGCCAGCAGCTTGGTGTCTGGCAACTATGGCTACACCTTC.